What follows are 13 T cell receptor beta chains derived from one specimen sequenced in a study of lymphopenia after photon versus proton radiotherapy. Using immunoSEQ multiplex PCR, the repertoire was profiled, and TCRdb retains in-frame clones only, with some absent. The data contain around 66,000 clones, around 85% of them singletons. Sequenced material: peripheral blood, taken from a patient treated with photon-based radiotherapy. The receptor set was obtained from a man in his forties with gastric cancer.

The V call is TRBV6-6, the J call TRBJ2-1, with D hard to call. Germline V gives CDR1 MNHNY, CDR2 SVGAGI (reference sequence). V shed 7 bases and J shed 0 bases, with 10 bases lying between them. This CDR3 has 14 amino acids. For the CDR3, the DNA is TGTGCCAGCACAGGTGTAAGCTCCTACAATGAGCAGTTCTTC. Its translation: CASTGVSSYNEQFF.

J is TRBJ2-7 and V is TRBV6-1; 9 bases map to TRBD1. V lost 6 bases to trimming and J lost 4 bases; unmatched junction nucleotides: 7. This CDR3 contains 14 residues. Germline CDR1 reads MNHNS; CDR2 reads SASEGT. The CDR3 sequence: CASRVPGQGYEQYF. The CDR3 DNA sequence: TGTGCCAGCAGGGTACCGGGACAGGGTTACGAGCAGTACTTC.

This clone was seen a single time. V usage is TRBV4-3 and J usage is TRBJ2-7, with D possibly called TRBD1 or TRBD2 (5 bases each). Looked up from germline, CDR1 is LGHNA and CDR2 is YSLEER. V was clipped by 5 bases and J by 0 bases, with 14 bases between them. The CDR3 consists of 15 residues. For the CDR3, the DNA is TGCGCCAGCAGCGAATCCGGGACGAGCTCCTACGAGCAGTACTTC. It is translated as CASSESGTSSYEQYF.

The chain combines TRBV11-2 with TRBJ2-3; 7 nucleotides align to TRBD1. Losses at the gene ends were 4 bases for V and 0 bases for J; bases not matched to a gene: 4. The CDR3 runs 15 residues. CDR1 is SGHAT and CDR2 is FQNNGV in the germline V gene. The CDR3 coding sequence is TGTGCCAGCAGCTCCGACAGGGTTAGCACAGATACGCAGTATTTT. Amino acids: CASSSDRVSTDTQYF.

The J gene is TRBJ2-1, the V gene TRBV19; 13 nucleotides agree with TRBD2. Trimming at V came to 7 bases and at J to 7 bases, leaving 10 bases not matched to a gene. The CDR3 loop spans 16 amino acids. Per germline, CDR1 LNHDA and CDR2 SQIVND (reference sequence). CDR3 region: CASTSLAGGHRNEQFF. CDR3 nucleotide sequence: TGTGCCAGTACCTCACTAGCGGGGGGGCATAGGAATGAGCAGTTCTTC.

The chain employs TRBV18 and TRBJ2-3, with D possibly TRBD2 on 6 matching bases. Looked up from germline, CDR1 is KGHSH and CDR2 is LQKENI. With 8 bases removed from V and 1 base from J, the gap between germline ends came to 13 bases. The CDR3 contains 14 residues. The CDR3 DNA is TGTGCCAGCCGCGGGGCTGTACGCACAGATACGCAGTATTTT. It yields the protein CASRGAVRTDTQYF.

Only a few counts were recorded for this clone. The chain recombines TRBV7-9 with TRBJ1-6; D is perhaps TRBD1 (5 bases). V shed 1 base and J shed 12 bases, with 7 bases lying between them. CDR1 and CDR2 from the germline V gene are SEHNR and FQNEAQ (reference sequence). The CDR3 extends over 12 amino acids. CDR3 region: CASSLGDEPLHF. Written as DNA, the CDR3 is TGTGCCAGCAGCTTAGGGGACGAACCCCTCCACTTT.

This clone has just one count. V and J are TRBV19 and TRBJ1-6; D gene ambiguous. Trimming took off 10 bases at V and 5 bases at J, with 18 bases between the two ends. The CDR3 runs to 15 residues. CDR1 and CDR2 (germline): LNHDA, SQIVND (reference sequence). In DNA form, the CDR3 reads TGTGCCACTCGACCTCAAAGCACCGATAATTCACCCCTCCACTTT. Its translation is CATRPQSTDNSPLHF.

The chain recombines TRBV5-6 with TRBJ1-1; D might be TRBD1 (5 bases). Germline lookup yields CDR1 SGHDT and CDR2 YYEEEE. CDR3 size: 15 residues. Trimming cost V 4 bases and J 1 base, with 14 bases left between them. This CDR3 is CASSAWGLQNTEAFF. The CDR3 coding sequence is TGTGCCAGCAGCGCCTGGGGACTCCAGAACACTGAAGCTTTCTTT.

This chain links TRBV5-6 with TRBJ2-5, with D maybe TRBD2 (5 bases). CDR1 SGHDT and CDR2 YYEEEE come from the germline V gene. The ends were cut back, 4 bases at V and 0 bases at J, with 10 bases in the middle. The CDR3 runs to 14 residues. The CDR3 region is CASSGTGNQETQYF. The CDR3 DNA reads as TGTGCCAGCAGCGGAACGGGGAACCAAGAGACCCAGTACTTC.

The genes are TRBV29-1 and TRBJ2-1; D call uncertain. From germline, CDR1 is SQVTM and CDR2 ANQGSEA. This CDR3 has 11 amino acids. V shed 3 bases and J shed 13 bases, with 13 bases lying between them. The CDR3 region is CSVDFKGFQFF. The CDR3 coding sequence is TGCAGCGTTGACTTCAAGGGTTTCCAGTTCTTC.

This sequence joins TRBV25-1 and TRBJ1-6, with D uncertain. This CDR3 has 14 amino acids. V dropped 2 bases and J dropped 10 bases, with 12 bases sitting between them. Germline assignment: CDR1 MGHDK and CDR2 SYGVNS. DNA of the CDR3: TGTGCCAGCAGTGAAGTAGCGAGGAGCTCACCCCTCCACTTT. Protein: CASSEVARSSPLHF. The full variable domain, its missing parts supplied by reference TRBV25-1 and TRBJ1-6, is EADIYQTPRYLVIGTGKKITLECSQTMGHDKMYWYQQDPGMELHLIHYSYGVNSTEKGDLSSESTVSRIRTEHFPLTLESARPSHTSQYLCASSEVARSSPLHFGNGTRLTVT.

V gene TRBV5-4 combines with J gene TRBJ2-1; 8 bases align to TRBD1. The CDR3 is 16 amino acids. The germline CDR1 and CDR2 sequences are SGHNT and YYREEE (reference sequence). V shed 4 bases, J shed 4 bases, and the junction held 10 bases outside the gene matches. CDR3 coding DNA: TGTGCCAGCAGCCCATCACCAGGGGGCATTTACAATGAGCAGTTCTTC. Protein sequence: CASSPSPGGIYNEQFF.